These 29 T cell receptor beta chains were all obtained from the same sample, sequenced in a study of T cells in Graves' hyperthyroidism and ophthalmopathy. Amplification of TCR beta CDR3 regions used RNA as the template. In the first-round RT-PCR of the TCR CDR3, the HTBI primer set was used. Each CDR3 protein is one row after TCRdb ran MiXCR on the multiplex PCR reads. This table has about 500,000 distinct CDR3 sequences, approximately 17% appearing once. Sequenced input: blood. The receptors shown here come from a woman under 30 with Graves' ophthalmopathy.

In its sample, this clonotype was seen many times. The V call is TRBV7-8, the J call TRBJ2-1; D ambiguous. Germline V gene sequence: CDR1 SGHVS, CDR2 FQNEAQ. The CDR3 consists of 13 residues. Trimming cost V 3 bases and J 6 bases, with 9 bases left between them. The CDR3 loop reads CASSFGRSNEQFF. Written as DNA, the CDR3 is TGTGCCAGCAGCTTTGGCAGAAGCAATGAGCAGTTCTTC.

This chain uses TRBV13 with TRBJ2-1, with TRBD2 identical over 14 bases. V dropped 4 bases and J dropped 8; count of bases not matched to a gene: 16. This CDR3 comprises 19 residues. Germline V gene lookup returns CDR1 PRHDT and CDR2 FYEKMQ (reference sequence). CDR3 DNA: TGTGCCAGCAGCTCTCCGACTAGCGGGAGGGCCTCGAGTAGGGATGAGCAGTTCTTC. This gives the protein CASSSPTSGRASSRDEQFF. Using reference TRBV13 and TRBJ2-1 for the parts outside the CDR3, the full variable domain is AAGVIQSPRHLIKEKRETATLKCYPIPRHDTVYWYQQGPGQDPQFLISFYEKMQSDKGSIPDRFSAQQFSDYHSELNMSSLELGDSALYFCASSSPTSGRASSRDEQFFGPGTRLTVL.

This chain connects TRBV5-4 to TRBJ2-1; D is possibly TRBD1 or TRBD2 (5 bases each). CDR1 and CDR2 from the germline V gene are SGHNT and YYREEE (reference sequence). The CDR3 extends over 14 amino acids. V was pared by 4 bases and J by 6 bases, with 14 bases between. Here the CDR3 reads CASSLRGSINEQFF. CDR3 DNA sequence: TGTGCCAGCAGCCTGAGGGGCAGCATCAATGAGCAGTTCTTC. The full variable domain, in which reference TRBV5-4 and TRBJ2-1 provide the parts outside the CDR3, is ETGVTQSPTHLIKTRGQQVTLRCSSQSGHNTVSWYQQALGQGPQFIFQYYREEENGRGNFPPRFSGLQFPNYSSELNVNALELDDSALYLCASSLRGSINEQFFGPGTRLTVL.

Comments on this clonotype: Sequence at one end of the junction differs from germline and may be a read error. This chain joins TRBV27 and TRBJ1-2; D remains ambiguous. Germline V gene lookup returns CDR1 MNHEY and CDR2 SMNVEV (reference sequence). There are 13 residues in the CDR3. CDR3 protein: CASSLSGNYGHTF. In nucleotides, the CDR3 is TGTGCCAGCAGTTTATCCGGGAACTATGGCCACACCTTC.

The table lists this clonotype with many counts. The chain employs TRBV12-3 or TRBV12-4 and TRBJ1-3; no firm D call. The ends were cut back, 1 base at V and 8 bases at J, with 9 bases in the middle. The CDR3 sequence is 13 residues long. The CDR3 spells CASSLGQFYTIYF. CDR3 DNA: TGTGCCAGCAGTTTAGGCCAATTTTACACCATATATTTT.

To note about this clonotype: Germline is not matched at one junction end, which may reflect a read error. The chain uses TRBV7-9 and TRBJ2-7, with D perhaps matching TRBD1 (6 bases). The CDR3 runs 13 residues. Germline loops: CDR1 SEHNR, CDR2 FQNEAQ (reference sequence). The CDR3 loop is CASSLGQYYEQCF. The CDR3 DNA is TGTGCCAGCAGCTTGGGACAATACTACGAGCAGTGCTTC.

This clonotype has a count of ten or more. The chain carries TRBV20-1 and TRBJ2-5; 14 bases match TRBD2. The CDR3 runs 16 residues. Trimming cost V 4 bases and J 5 bases; bases outside gene matches: 9. CDR1 and CDR2 (germline): DFQATT, SNEGSKA (reference sequence). The CDR3 protein is CSATLTSGRAGETQYF. The CDR3 region has the DNA TGCAGTGCTACCCTGACTAGCGGGAGGGCCGGGGAGACCCAGTACTTC.

There are many counts of this clonotype. The gene calls are TRBV12-3 or TRBV12-4 and TRBJ2-2; D may be TRBD1 (5 bases). With 5 bases removed from V and 4 bases from J, the gap between germline ends came to 11 bases. There are 14 residues in the CDR3. The CDR3 sequence: CASSRRTITGELFF. The CDR3 DNA is TGTGCCAGCAGTCGTCGGACAATCACCGGGGAGCTGTTTTTT.

This clonotype was counted at least ten times. The rearrangement joins TRBV5-6 to TRBJ2-4; a possible D gene is TRBD1 (6 bases). There are 14 residues in the CDR3. Trimming pared 2 bases from V and 1 base from J, leaving 7 bases between. From germline, CDR1 is SGHDT and CDR2 YYEEEE. The chain's CDR3 is CASSFRGAKNIQYF. CDR3 DNA: TGTGCCAGCAGCTTCAGGGGCGCCAAAAACATTCAGTACTTC.

Only a few counts were recorded for this clonotype. This sequence joins TRBV7-3 and TRBJ2-2; the match to TRBD2 covers 14 bases. The CDR3 has 16 residues. Germline V gives CDR1 SGHTA, CDR2 FQGTGA. After removal of 3 bases from V and 7 bases from J, the junction contained 4 bases not matched to a gene. CDR3 bases: TGTGCCAGCAGCTTGACTAGCGGGGGGGCCGGCGGGGAGCTGTTTTTT. Translated, it gives CASSLTSGGAGGELFF.

This clonotype has a count of ten or more. The chain joins TRBV13 to TRBJ1-2; 8 nucleotides line up with TRBD1. The CDR3 runs to 15 residues. Germline V gives CDR1 PRHDT, CDR2 FYEKMQ (reference sequence). The V segment lost 5 bases and the J segment 2 bases; nucleotides outside the gene matches: 7. This CDR3 is CASSQSRGRNYGYTF. Written as DNA, the CDR3 is TGTGCCAGCAGCCAATCCAGGGGGCGCAACTATGGCTACACCTTC.

Only a few counts were recorded for this clonotype. The rearrangement uses TRBV7-9 and TRBJ2-2; D not resolved. This CDR3 is built from 17 residues. Trimming shortened V by 5 bases and J by 2 bases, and 18 bases separated the two germline ends. Per germline, CDR1 SEHNR and CDR2 FQNEAQ (reference sequence). The CDR3 loop is CASSPRIRHINTGELFF. The CDR3, as DNA: TGTGCCAGCAGCCCCCGAATACGACATATTAACACCGGGGAGCTGTTTTTT. The variable domain in full, with the rest retrieved from reference TRBV7-9 and TRBJ2-2, is DTGVSQNPRHKITKRGQNVTFRCDPISEHNRLYWYRQTLGQGPEFLTYFQNEAQLEKSRLLSDRFSAERPKGSFSTLEIQRTEQGDSAMYLCASSPRIRHINTGELFFGEGSRLTVL.

A remark on this clonotype: An end of the junction does not agree with germline; a read error may underlie this. V is TRBV4-1 and J is TRBJ2-5; D gene uncertain. The CDR3 spans 16 residues. Germline lookup yields CDR1 MGHRA and CDR2 YSYEKL. The CDR3 protein is CAGSQDPGLEQETQYF. CDR3 bases: TGCGCCGGCAGCCAAGATCCCGGGTTAGAACAAGAGACCCAGTACTTC.

This clonotype was counted at least ten times. CDR3 protein: CASSFQGASNQPQHF. The CDR3 nucleotides are TGTGCCAGCAGTTTCCAGGGAGCTAGCAATCAGCCCCAGCATTTT. This rearrangement joins TRBV27 to TRBJ1-5; D is possibly TRBD1 (5 bases). CDR1 is MNHEY, CDR2 SMNVEV, per germline (reference sequence). Between the trimmed V and J ends, which lost 3 bases and 0 bases, there was a span of 9 bases. The CDR3 has 15 residues.

CDR3 amino acids: CSVPGWQETQYF. The CDR3 DNA sequence: TGCAGCGTTCCAGGGTGGCAAGAGACCCAGTACTTC. The chain links TRBV29-1 to TRBJ2-5; a possible D gene is TRBD1 (5 bases). V lost 5 bases, J lost 2 bases, and 9 bases lay in between. The CDR3 is 12 residues long. Germline V gene sequence: CDR1 SQVTM, CDR2 ANQGSEA. Together with reference TRBV29-1 and TRBJ2-5, the CDR3 gives the full variable domain: SAVISQKPSRDICQRGTSLTIQCQVDSQVTMMFWYRQQPGQSLTLIATANQGSEATYESGFVIDKFPISRPNLTFSTLTVSNMSPEDSSIYLCSVPGWQETQYFGPGTRLLVL.

As regards this clonotype: One end of the junction is discordant with germline, which a read error may explain. The chain has TRBV15 and TRBJ2-1, with 7 bases fitting TRBD1. This CDR3 is 15 amino acids long. CDR1 and CDR2 from the germline V gene are LNHNV and YYDKDF (reference sequence). CDR3 DNA sequence: TGTGTCACCAGCTTTCCTGGGGGACAGTTCAATGAGCAGTTCTTC. Protein product: CVTSFPGGQFNEQFF.

There are many counts of this clonotype. For the CDR3, the DNA is TGTGCCAGCAGCCCTACCGGGGGGGAGACAGATACGCAGTATTTT. Translated: CASSPTGGETDTQYF. The chain has TRBV11-2 and TRBJ2-3; 8 bases are a match to TRBD2. CDR3 length: 15 amino acids. Germline loops: CDR1 SGHAT, CDR2 FQNNGV. Trimming at V came to 5 bases and at J to 3 bases, leaving 7 bases not matched to a gene.

This clonotype has a count of ten or more. The chain uses TRBV7-2 and TRBJ2-3; possible D gene TRBD2, 5 bases. V lost 5 bases and J 2 bases, leaving 11 bases between the germline ends. The CDR3 length is 14 residues. CDR1 and CDR2 from the germline V gene are SGHTA and FQGNSA. The DNA for the CDR3 is TGTGCCAGCAGCCCGGCTAGCTACACAGATACGCAGTATTTT. Amino acid sequence: CASSPASYTDTQYF.

The CDR3 reads CASSPERVSRAYEQYF. In nucleotides, the CDR3 is TGCGCCAGCAGCCCGGAACGTGTCTCAAGGGCCTACGAGCAGTACTTC. The chain is built from TRBV4-1 and TRBJ2-7; D is undetermined. The V and J ends lost 4 bases and 2 bases respectively, with 18 bases between them. Germline values: CDR1 MGHRA, CDR2 YSYEKL. CDR3 size: 16 residues.

The sample holds many counts of this clonotype. The chain couples TRBV30 to TRBJ2-1; the D is unclear. The V end was cut by 1 base, the J end by 12 bases, with 13 bases between. The germline CDR1 and CDR2 sequences are GTSNPN and SVGIG (reference sequence). This CDR3 comprises 12 residues. CDR3 residues: CAWSGSLGGQFF. The CDR3 nucleotides are TGTGCCTGGAGTGGTTCTCTGGGTGGGCAGTTCTTC.

The sample holds a few counts of this clonotype. The chain carries TRBV5-1 and TRBJ1-2; D is unclear. This CDR3 is built from 15 residues. Germline lookup yields CDR1 SGHRS and CDR2 YFSETQ. V gave up 2 bases and J gave up 6 bases, with 17 bases separating them. The CDR3, as DNA: TGCGCCAGCAGCTTCGATACAGTTCTTCCTAATGGCTACACCTTC. Amino acids: CASSFDTVLPNGYTF.

In regard to this clonotype: A much larger clone differs from this one at a single base, so this may be a read error. The chain joins TRBV30 to TRBJ1-2; possible D gene TRBD1, 5 bases. CDR1 and CDR2 from the germline V gene are GTSNPN and SVGIG (reference sequence). V gave up 2 bases and J gave up 9 bases, with 16 bases separating them. The CDR3 spans 13 residues. CDR3 bases: TGTGCCTGGAGTCGGGCAGGGAGGTCGAGCTACACCTTC. Translation gives CAWSRAGRSSYTF.

This clonotype was seen at least ten times. This chain connects TRBV11-2 to TRBJ2-7; either TRBD1 or TRBD2 may supply D (5 bases each). This CDR3 has 14 residues. V lost 8 bases and J 1 base, leaving 15 bases between the germline ends. The germline V gene has CDR1 SGHAT and CDR2 FQNNGV. CDR3 sequence: CASGGEGWSYEQYF. CDR3 coding DNA: TGTGCCAGCGGGGGAGAGGGGTGGTCCTACGAGCAGTACTTC.

This clonotype was picked up a small number of times. The chain joins TRBV5-1 to TRBJ2-7, with 8 bases fitting TRBD1. The germline CDR1 and CDR2 sequences are SGHRS and YFSETQ. The junction had 13 bases not matched to a gene; V was cut back by 5 bases and J by 0 bases. There are 17 residues in the CDR3. The DNA for the CDR3 is TGCGCCAGCAGGCATCCCAACTGGACAGGGAACTCCTACGAGCAGTACTTC. Protein: CASRHPNWTGNSYEQYF.

This clonotype has a count of ten or more. The rearrangement uses TRBV12-5 and TRBJ2-5; D is tentatively TRBD1 or TRBD2 (5 bases each). The CDR3 consists of 14 residues. Germline CDR1 reads LGHNT; CDR2 reads FRNRAP. The germline V and J ends were trimmed by 6 bases and 7 bases, with 18 bases remaining between them. The CDR3 DNA reads as TGTGCTAGTGGCCGCTGGGGGTCGAGTATGACCCAGTACTTC. Amino acid sequence: CASGRWGSSMTQYF.

This clonotype was counted only a few times. The chain employs TRBV4-1 and TRBJ1-1; maybe TRBD1 (6 bases). Trimming stripped 1 base from V and 7 bases from J, with 13 bases between. The CDR3 is made up of 14 amino acids. Germline V lookup: CDR1 MGHRA, CDR2 YSYEKL. The CDR3 loop is CASSQAPGQDEAFF. The CDR3 nucleotides read TGCGCCAGCAGCCAAGCTCCGGGACAAGATGAAGCTTTCTTT.

J is TRBJ2-1 and V is TRBV20-1, with 9 bases identical to TRBD2. Germline values: CDR1 DFQATT, CDR2 SNEGSKA (reference sequence). Trimming removed 5 bases from V and 6 bases from J; junction bases left unmatched: 8. The CDR3 has 14 amino acids. The CDR3 sequence is CSALGGTSINEQFF. In DNA, the CDR3 is TGCAGTGCTCTAGGCGGGACTAGCATCAATGAGCAGTTCTTC.

This clonotype was counted at least ten times. V usage is TRBV11-1 and J usage is TRBJ2-7; 9 bases fit TRBD1. Per the germline V gene, CDR1 is SGHAT and CDR2 is FQDESV (reference sequence). V lost 4 bases to trimming and J lost 4 bases; unmatched junction nucleotides: 5. The CDR3 is 14 amino acids. The CDR3 loop reads CASSSTGGRYEQYF. As DNA, the CDR3 is TGTGCCAGCAGCTCAACAGGGGGCAGGTACGAGCAGTACTTC.

This clonotype appeared many times. This chain uses TRBV6-1 with TRBJ1-5; D is perhaps TRBD1 (5 bases). Germline lookup yields CDR1 MNHNS and CDR2 SASEGT. Trimming stripped 2 bases from V and 6 bases from J, with 8 bases between. The CDR3 loop spans 13 amino acids. The CDR3 loop reads CASSERGTQPQHF. For the CDR3, the DNA is TGTGCCAGCAGTGAAAGGGGAACTCAGCCCCAGCATTTT.